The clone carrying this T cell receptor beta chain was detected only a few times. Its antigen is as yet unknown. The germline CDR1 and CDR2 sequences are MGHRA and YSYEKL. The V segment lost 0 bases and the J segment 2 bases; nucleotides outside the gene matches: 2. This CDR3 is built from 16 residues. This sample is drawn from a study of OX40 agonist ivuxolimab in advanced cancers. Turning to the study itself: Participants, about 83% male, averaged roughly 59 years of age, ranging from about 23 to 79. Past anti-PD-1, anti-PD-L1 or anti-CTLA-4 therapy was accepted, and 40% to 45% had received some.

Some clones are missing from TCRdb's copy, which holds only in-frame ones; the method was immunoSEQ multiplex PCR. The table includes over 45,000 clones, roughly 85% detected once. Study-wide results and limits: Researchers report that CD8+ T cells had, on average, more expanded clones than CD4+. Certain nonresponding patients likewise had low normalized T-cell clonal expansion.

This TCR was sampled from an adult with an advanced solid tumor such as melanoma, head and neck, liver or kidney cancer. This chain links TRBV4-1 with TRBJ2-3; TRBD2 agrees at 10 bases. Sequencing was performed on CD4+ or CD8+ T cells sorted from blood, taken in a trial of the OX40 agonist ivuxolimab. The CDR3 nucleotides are TGCGCCAGCAGCCAAGAACTAGCGGGGTACACAGATACGCAGTATTTT. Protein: CASSQELAGYTDTQYF.